Each of the 4 T cell receptor beta chains below was sequenced from the same sample in a study of blood T cells in healthy people across ages. A sample-barcoded 5' primer and a J-beta primer mix were used in a second PCR of roughly 7 to 11 cycles. TCRdb passed the 5' RACE reads through MiXCR, listing each CDR3 protein once. The sample yields 1.5 million to 2 million distinct CDR3 sequences, roughly 50% seen once. Sequencing was done on a sample of blood. These receptors all come from a woman aged 40 to 49 in good health.

V gene TRBV28 combines with J gene TRBJ2-5; possibly TRBD1 for D (6 bases). Trimming removed 3 bases at V and 11 bases at J, with 16 bases between. The CDR3 extends over 13 amino acids. Germline CDR1 and CDR2: MDHEN and SYDVKM. The CDR3 DNA is TGTGCCAGCAGTTTCACAGGGTCTTGGGAGCAGTACTTC. It specifies CASSFTGSWEQYF.

A few counts support this clonotype. This chain joins TRBV5-6 and TRBJ1-2; no firm D call. Germline V lookup: CDR1 SGHDT, CDR2 YYEEEE. The length of the CDR3 is 13 residues. The ends were cut back, 7 bases at V and 4 bases at J, with 14 bases in the middle. CDR3 bases: TGTGCCAGCCGAGAAGGCGGAGGCTATGGCTACACCTTC. Encoded protein: CASREGGGYGYTF.

V is TRBV7-2 and J is TRBJ2-7, with D possibly being TRBD2 (6 bases). CDR1 SGHTA and CDR2 FQGNSA come from the germline V gene. This CDR3 is built from 13 residues. With 2 bases removed from V and 5 bases from J, the gap between germline ends came to 10 bases. The CDR3: CASSLRGKNEQYF. The CDR3 region has the DNA TGTGCCAGCAGCTTACGGGGGAAAAACGAGCAGTACTTC.

This chain connects TRBV20-1 to TRBJ1-2; D possibly corresponds to TRBD1 (6 bases). The CDR3 has 14 amino acids. With 5 bases removed from V and 8 bases from J, the gap between germline ends came to 21 bases. Germline V gives CDR1 DFQATT, CDR2 SNEGSKA (reference sequence). The CDR3 nucleotides are TGCAGTGCTTCGCTCGCACAGGGTGGTAAGGGCTACACCTTC. It codes for CSASLAQGGKGYTF.